Each of the 23 T cell receptor beta chains below was sequenced from the same sample in a study of tumor-infiltrating lymphocytes in primary liver carcinoma. Joint extraction of RNA and DNA used roughly 20-33 mg of bulk tissue that was unsorted. TCR beta cDNA was made from 400 to 500 ng total RNA with a constant-region primer. For TCR beta, libraries were produced by three nested multiplex PCR rounds using slightly modified ARM-PCR. Investigators reported that the first two PCR rounds, at about 9 cycles each, used TRBV1-TRBV30 forward primers with a C-beta reverse primer. TCRdb called the multiplex PCR reads again in MiXCR, with one record for every CDR3 protein. The table lists about 97,000 distinct CDR3 sequences, approximately 70% of them singletons. The specimen was liver tumor tissue from sampling region 2. As to subset: tumor region T2, inferior pole. The receptors originated from a woman aged 55 to 70 with primary liver carcinoma and hepatitis B virus infection.

This clonotype has only a few counts. This may come from a read error, since a much larger clone is one base off. This chain joins TRBV10-2 and TRBJ2-3; D is perhaps TRBD1 (5 bases). The CDR3 contains 14 residues. Germline CDR1 and CDR2: WSHSY and SAAADI. V was trimmed by 0 bases and J by 3 bases, leaving 7 bases between them. As DNA, the CDR3 is TGCGCCAGCAGTGAGTCGAAGGGGACAGATACGCAGTATTTT. It specifies CASSESKGTDTQYF.

The chain recombines TRBV10-3 with TRBJ2-1; D uncertain. CDR3 size: 14 residues. Trimming took 0 bases from V and 4 from J, leaving 7 bases between them. CDR1 and CDR2 from the germline V gene are ENHRY and SYGVKD. CDR3 nucleotides: TGTGCCATCAGTGAGTCGACGGAGTACAATGAGCAGTTCTTC. It encodes CAISESTEYNEQFF.

Note on this clonotype: One junction end disagrees with the germline gene, perhaps due to a read error. V gene TRBV29-1 combines with J gene TRBJ1-2, with no clear D. This CDR3 is built from 13 residues. CDR1 is SQVTM, CDR2 ANQGSEA, per germline. The CDR3 here is CSVRISGCNGYTF. CDR3 bases: TGCAGCGTTCGGATTTCGGGGTGCAATGGCTACACTTTC.

At least ten counts were recorded for this clonotype. At one end, the junction sequence differs from germline, possibly due to a read error. V is TRBV11-2 and J is TRBJ2-2; D gene uncertain. The germline CDR1 and CDR2 sequences are SGHAT and FQNNGV. The CDR3 length is 13 residues. CDR3: CASILDSTVDLFF. In DNA form, the CDR3 reads TGTGCCAGCATCTTAGATAGTACTGTTGATCTTTTTTTT.

The count of this clonotype is one. Here the CDR3 omits its conserved ending phenylalanine or tryptophan, so a read error is the likely source. V usage is TRBV6-5 and J usage is TRBJ2-6, with D tentatively TRBD1 or TRBD2 (5 bases each). Trimming cost V 5 bases and J 4 bases, with 12 bases left between them. CDR1 and CDR2 from the germline V gene are MNHEY and SVGAGI. The CDR3 loop spans 15 amino acids. The CDR3 bases are TGTGCCAGCAGTCGGGACGCCTCCGGGGCCAACGTCCTGACTGTC. Translated: CASSRDASGANVLTV.

The rearrangement uses TRBV28 and TRBJ2-5, with TRBD1 as a possible D gene (6 bases). Germline V gives CDR1 MDHEN, CDR2 SYDVKM. Trimming stripped 3 bases from V and 5 bases from J, with 13 bases between. There are 14 residues in the CDR3. CDR3 bases: TGTGCCAGCAGTTTCTCAGGGGCTCTTGAGACCCAGTACTTC. Translated, it gives CASSFSGALETQYF.

Turning to this clonotype: Sequence at one end of the junction differs from germline and may be a read error. The chain joins TRBV7-8 to TRBJ2-3; TRBD2 matches at 9 bases. The germline gives CDR1 SGHVS, CDR2 FQNEAQ. The CDR3 is made up of 16 amino acids. CDR3 region: CDSSLLGGRAFNTQYF. CDR3 nucleotides: TGTGACAGCAGCTTATTGGGCGGGAGGGCCTTTAATACTCAGTATTTC.

A word on this clonotype: At one end, the junction sequence differs from germline, possibly due to a read error. The rearrangement joins TRBV5-4 to TRBJ2-7; 9 nucleotides line up with TRBD2. This CDR3 is 16 amino acids long. The germline gives CDR1 SGHNT, CDR2 YYREEE (reference sequence). For the CDR3, the DNA is TGTTCCAGCAGCCTCCCAGGCGGGAGGGGGAACTACGATCAGTACTTC. The encoded protein is CSSSLPGGRGNYDQYF.

On this clonotype: Since no conserved phenylalanine or tryptophan closes the CDR3, a read error is the likely cause. This chain uses TRBV10-3 with TRBJ1-4, with no clear D. This CDR3 has 14 amino acids. Germline CDR1 is ENHRY and CDR2 is SYGVKD. The CDR3 DNA sequence: TGTGCCATCAGTGAGCGGGTAACTAATGAAGAACTGTTTATT. It translates to CAISERVTNEELFI.

This clonotype was counted once. One junction end disagrees with the germline gene, perhaps due to a read error. The V call is TRBV11-2, the J call TRBJ2-7; 8 bases match TRBD2. CDR3 length equals 18 residues. Germline V CDR1 and CDR2: SGHAT, FQNNGV. CDR3 sequence (DNA): TGTACCAGCAGCTTAGATTGGGTCAATCTAGCGGGTCCCTACGAGCGGTACTTC. It yields the protein CTSSLDWVNLAGPYERYF.

CDR3 protein: CSGQGGLKADTQYF. The DNA for the CDR3 is TGCAGCGGCCAGGGGGGACTAAAGGCGGATACGCAGTATTTT. V and J are TRBV29-1 and TRBJ2-3; tentatively, D is TRBD1 or TRBD2 (7 bases each). The CDR3 extends over 14 amino acids. Germline V gene lookup returns CDR1 SQVTM and CDR2 ANQGSEA. V lost 7 bases, J lost 6 bases, and 20 bases lay in between.

Remarks on this clonotype: The conserved phenylalanine or tryptophan normally closing the CDR3 is absent here, so this likely arose from a read error. CDR3 sequence reads: CVSSTAGTVSGELFS. For the CDR3, the DNA is TGTGTCAGCAGTACGGCCGGGACAGTAAGCGGGGAACTGTTTTCT. V and J are TRBV5-5 and TRBJ2-2; D possibly matches TRBD1 or TRBD2 (7 bases each). The CDR3 totals 15 residues. CDR1 is SGHKS, CDR2 YYEKEE, per germline (reference sequence).

CDR3 sequence: CAIPGRIGDQPQYF. CDR3 nucleotides: TGTGCCATCCCCGGGAGAATAGGTGATCAGCCCCAGTATTTT. V and J are TRBV6-1 and TRBJ1-5; tentative D call: TRBD2 (6 bases). The J call may be incorrect, as the DNA end agrees better with TRBJ2-3. This CDR3 has 14 residues. Germline CDR1 and CDR2: MNHNS and SASEGT.

In the case of this clonotype: This is likely a read error, given that the CDR3 carries no conserved phenylalanine or tryptophan at its end. V is TRBV11-2 and J is TRBJ1-1; a possible D gene is TRBD1 (5 bases). The CDR3 is made up of 12 amino acids. Per the germline V gene, CDR1 is SGHAT and CDR2 is FQNNGV. The V end lost 4 bases, the J end lost 6 bases, and 9 bases lay between the germline ends. CDR3 bases: TGTGCCAGCAGCTCCGAACAGGCTGAAGCTTTCTAT. Translated, it gives CASSSEQAEAFY.

Details on this clonotype: The conserved closing phenylalanine or tryptophan is absent in this CDR3, likely reflecting a read error. The chain combines TRBV11-3 with TRBJ2-3; D is uncertain. CDR3 length: 14 amino acids. Looked up from germline, CDR1 is SGHNT and CDR2 is YENEEA. CDR3 bases: TGTGCCTGCAGCTTCATGACTAGCACAGATACGCAGTATTCT. Its protein is CACSFMTSTDTQYS.

V usage is TRBV28 and J usage is TRBJ2-2; TRBD2 might be the D (5 bases). The CDR3 spans 15 residues. CDR1 is MDHEN and CDR2 is SYDVKM in the germline V gene. CDR3 in DNA: TGTACCATCCGTCGAGGGATCGGCGACACCGGGGAGCTGTTTTTT. Its protein is CTIRRGIGDTGELFF.

This clonotype was picked up many times. As DNA, the CDR3 is TGCGCCAGCAGCAAAGACAGAAGGACCGGCACAGATACGCAGTATTTT. Its protein product is CASSKDRRTGTDTQYF. This chain connects TRBV5-1 to TRBJ2-3; TRBD1 is a possible D gene (5 bases). The ends were cut back, 4 bases at V and 1 base at J, with 16 bases in the middle. The germline V gene encodes CDR1 SGHRS and CDR2 YFSETQ. This CDR3 comprises 16 residues.

Notes on this clonotype: A much larger clone is a single base away; this may be a read error. The J gene is TRBJ1-5, the V gene TRBV5-1; no clear D gene. The CDR3 totals 14 residues. CDR1 and CDR2 from the germline V gene are SGHRS and YFSETQ. CDR3 amino acids: CASNLEGGGQPQHF. CDR3 DNA: TGCGCCAGCAACTTGGAGGGAGGAGGTCAGCCCCAGCATTTT.

A note on this clonotype: The junction differs from germline at one of its ends, possibly a read error. This chain joins TRBV7-2 and TRBJ2-7; 9 nucleotides match TRBD2. CDR3 length equals 16 residues. In germline, CDR1 is SGHTA, CDR2 FQGNSA. The CDR3 region is CASSLKASGIVYEEYF. DNA of the CDR3: TGTGCCAGCAGCTTAAAGGCTAGCGGGATTGTGTACGAGGAGTACTTC.

The chain combines TRBV4-2 with TRBJ2-1, with 8 nucleotides matching TRBD2. The V and J ends lost 0 bases and 6 bases, in that order; junction bases with no gene match: 4. CDR1 and CDR2 (germline): LGHNA, YNFKEQ. The CDR3 sequence is 15 residues long. The CDR3 DNA reads as TGTGCCAGCAGCCAAGATGGGACTAGTCGCAATGAGCAGTTCTTC. Its translation: CASSQDGTSRNEQFF.

V gene TRBV5-1 combines with J gene TRBJ2-1; D tentatively reads TRBD1 or TRBD2 (5 bases each). CDR1 and CDR2 from the germline V gene are SGHRS and YFSETQ. This CDR3 comprises 13 residues. Deletions cut 9 bases from V and 5 bases from J, with 15 bases between. The CDR3 protein is CANRTGLNNEQFF. The CDR3 nucleotides read TGCGCCAACAGGACGGGGCTGAACAATGAGCAGTTCTTC.

Of note for this clonotype: At one boundary the junction diverges from the germline segment, which might be a read error. The V gene is TRBV11-1, the J gene TRBJ2-4; a weak D match, TRBD2 (5 bases). Germline CDR1 SGHAT, CDR2 FQDESV (reference sequence). This CDR3 region has 15 residues. Here the CDR3 DNA reads TGTGCCAGCAGCTTAACCGCGGGTCGAAAAACCATTCAATACTTC. The encoded protein is CASSLTAGRKTIQYF.

This clonotype was recorded a few times. A much bigger clone sits one base away, suggesting this may be a read error. This chain uses TRBV5-4 with TRBJ2-2; D may be TRBD1 or TRBD2 (5 bases each). The V end lost 7 bases, the J end lost 5 bases, and 18 bases lay between the germline ends. This CDR3 contains 15 residues. The germline V gene has CDR1 SGHNT and CDR2 YYREEE (reference sequence). The CDR3 DNA reads as TGTGCCAGCTCCACGGGGCAGACCACAACCGGGGAGCTGTTTTTT. As protein: CASSTGQTTTGELFF.